Sequencing of this TCR beta chain was carried out in a study of OX40 agonist ivuxolimab in advanced cancers. Method: immunoSEQ multiplex PCR; TCRdb's copy keeps in-frame clones and lacks some. Among approximately 50,000 clones listed, around 83% were seen once. The V and J ends lost 0 bases and 3 bases respectively, with 7 bases between them. The CDR3 is made up of 14 amino acids. Germline-derived CDR1 and CDR2 are SGHKS and YYEKEE (reference sequence). Material: CD4+ or CD8+ T cells sorted from blood, obtained in a trial of the OX40 agonist ivuxolimab. The chain combines TRBV5-5 with TRBJ2-1; weak D call: TRBD1 (6 bases). The sequence derives from an adult with an advanced solid tumor such as melanoma, head and neck, liver or kidney cancer. CDR3 amino acids: CASSLGGHYNEQFF. The CDR3 DNA is TGTGCCAGCAGCTTGGGGGGACACTACAATGAGCAGTTCTTC.